The 26 T cell receptor beta chains presented below share a single source sample, sequenced in a study of blood T cell repertoires in COVID-19. Sequenced by immunoSEQ multiplex PCR; TCRdb stores in-frame clones only, minus some. The sample records approximately 230,000 clones, 80% to 90% being singletons. Sequencing was performed on PBMCs or T cells enriched from blood (not recorded which). The receptors derive from a man in his forties who had recovered from COVID-19.

J is TRBJ2-3 and V is TRBV2, with TRBD1 matching 7 bases. The germline V gene has CDR1 SNHLY and CDR2 FYNNEI. Unmatched junction bases numbered 11, after V lost 2 bases and J lost 3 bases. This CDR3 is built from 17 residues. CDR3 nucleotide sequence: TGTGCCAGCAGTGAAACCGCATTGGGACAGCGGACAGATACGCAGTATTTT. This gives the protein CASSETALGQRTDTQYF.

V gene TRBV30 combines with J gene TRBJ2-3, with TRBD2 matching over 10 bases. The V gene's germline CDR1 is GTSNPN and CDR2 SVGIG (reference sequence). The CDR3 is 16 amino acids. Germline trimming cut 2 bases from V and 0 bases from J; bases unmatched to any gene: 5. The CDR3 region has the DNA TGTGCCTGGAGTAGCGGGAGGGCCGGAAGCACAGATACGCAGTATTTT. This codes for CAWSSGRAGSTDTQYF.

V and J are TRBV4-2 and TRBJ2-1, with D tentatively TRBD1 (6 bases). The germline gives CDR1 LGHNA, CDR2 YNFKEQ. Trimming removed 0 bases at V and 4 bases at J, with 13 bases between. CDR3 length: 16 amino acids. The CDR3 DNA reads TGTGCCAGCAGCCAAGACCAGCCCGGGACATACAATGAGCAGTTCTTC. It specifies CASSQDQPGTYNEQFF.

The V gene is TRBV11-3, the J gene TRBJ2-1; TRBD2 matches 9 bases. The V segment lost 2 bases and the J segment 5 bases; nucleotides outside the gene matches: 1. From germline, CDR1 is SGHNT and CDR2 YENEEA. There are 14 residues in the CDR3. The CDR3 loop is CASSLSGRHNEQFF. CDR3 nucleotides: TGTGCCAGCAGCTTAAGCGGGAGGCACAATGAGCAGTTCTTC.

The CDR3 spells CASSDRAGENSPLHF. The CDR3 nucleotides are TGTGCCAGCAGTGACCGGGCAGGGGAAAATTCACCCCTCCACTTT. The chain joins TRBV6-4 to TRBJ1-6; D perhaps matches TRBD1 (6 bases). Per the germline V gene, CDR1 is MRHNA and CDR2 is SNTAGT. Trimming cost V 2 bases and J 7 bases, with 12 bases left between them. This CDR3 has 15 residues.

The CDR3 protein is CASSLSLRICASGNTIYF. The CDR3 nucleotides read TGTGCCAGCAGCCTCTCACTCCGAATCTGTGCATCTGGAAACACCATATATTTT. V gene TRBV14 combines with J gene TRBJ1-3; the D is unclear. The CDR3 spans 18 residues. Germline V CDR1 and CDR2: SGHDN, FVKESK. Trimming left V 4 bases short and J 1 base short, with 20 bases between.

The rearrangement links TRBV19 to TRBJ1-1; D gene uncertain. V was shortened by 7 bases and J by 1 base, with 16 bases between the two germline ends. Looked up from germline, CDR1 is LNHDA and CDR2 is SQIVND (reference sequence). The CDR3 is 15 residues long. Here the CDR3 reads CASIPSGRGNTEAFF. The CDR3 bases are TGTGCCAGTATACCGTCGGGGAGAGGGAACACTGAAGCTTTCTTT.

The chain combines TRBV4-1 with TRBJ2-7, with 8 bases aligning to TRBD2. CDR3 size: 16 residues. Germline values: CDR1 MGHRA, CDR2 YSYEKL. J lost 4 bases, V lost 4 bases, and 12 bases had no gene match. CDR3 in amino acids: CASSPVGVAGIYEQYF. The CDR3 region has the DNA TGCGCCAGCAGCCCCGTCGGAGTAGCGGGGATTTACGAGCAGTACTTC.

The chain couples TRBV5-4 to TRBJ2-2, with 8 bases matching TRBD2. The J segment lost 3 bases and the V segment lost 3 bases, leaving 1 base of the junction unmatched. Germline loops: CDR1 SGHNT, CDR2 YYREEE (reference sequence). The CDR3 has 14 amino acids. CDR3 in amino acids: CASSSLADTGELFF. DNA of the CDR3: TGTGCCAGCAGCTCACTAGCGGACACCGGGGAGCTGTTTTTT.

The chain joins TRBV6-5 to TRBJ2-1; a weak D match, TRBD2 (5 bases). The CDR3 sequence is 14 residues long. V lost 6 bases and J 5 bases, leaving 14 bases between the germline ends. Germline V gives CDR1 MNHEY, CDR2 SVGAGI. The CDR3 DNA is TGTGCCAGCAGCTCAGAACTAGGGAACAATGAGCAGTTCTTC. This sequence encodes CASSSELGNNEQFF.

The J gene is TRBJ2-5, the V gene TRBV19, with TRBD1 as a possible D gene (6 bases). This CDR3 region has 13 residues. Trimming left V 6 bases short and J 2 bases short, with 10 bases between. Germline CDR1 is LNHDA and CDR2 is SQIVND (reference sequence). For the CDR3, the DNA is TGTGCCAGTAGACGGGGACAACAAGAGACCCAGTACTTC. Translated, it gives CASRRGQQETQYF. The full variable domain, in which reference TRBV19 and TRBJ2-5 provide the parts outside the CDR3, is DGGITQSPKYLFRKEGQNVTLSCEQNLNHDAMYWYRQDPGQGLRLIYYSQIVNDFQKGDIAEGYSVSREKKESFPLTVTSAQKNPTAFYLCASRRGQQETQYFGPGTRLLVL.

This chain uses TRBV7-9 with TRBJ1-3, with no clear D. Trimming removed 2 bases at V and 3 bases at J, with 11 bases between. Germline loops: CDR1 SEHNR, CDR2 FQNEAQ (reference sequence). This CDR3 is built from 15 residues. The CDR3: CASSLRRIRGNTIYF. The CDR3 coding sequence is TGTGCCAGCAGCTTACGGAGGATCCGTGGAAACACCATATATTTT.

In this sample, this clone turned up a few times. This chain joins TRBV19 and TRBJ2-7; weak D call: TRBD2 (5 bases). This CDR3 has 13 residues. The V end was cut by 6 bases, the J end by 1 base, with 10 bases between. Germline CDR1 is LNHDA and CDR2 is SQIVND (reference sequence). This CDR3 is CASRSPGSYEQYF. DNA of the CDR3: TGTGCCAGTAGGTCCCCGGGATCCTACGAGCAGTACTTC. Full variable domain (outside the CDR3, taken from reference TRBV19 and TRBJ2-7): DGGITQSPKYLFRKEGQNVTLSCEQNLNHDAMYWYRQDPGQGLRLIYYSQIVNDFQKGDIAEGYSVSREKKESFPLTVTSAQKNPTAFYLCASRSPGSYEQYFGPGTRLTVT.

With respect to this clone: At one boundary the junction diverges from the germline segment, which might be a read error. The rearrangement links TRBV11-3 to TRBJ2-4, with D possibly TRBD2 on 7 matching bases. Germline-derived CDR1 and CDR2 are SGHNT and YENEEA. The CDR3 length is 17 residues. In nucleotides, the CDR3 is TGTGCCAGCAGTTTGGGGGGGAGGACAGTAGCCAAAGACATTCAGTACTTC. Its protein product is CASSLGGRTVAKDIQYF.

This clone was seen just once. This sequence joins TRBV7-3 and TRBJ2-5, with 14 positions matching TRBD2. Germline values: CDR1 SGHTA, CDR2 FQGTGA. The CDR3 loop spans 17 amino acids. V lost 4 bases to trimming and J lost 5 bases; unmatched junction nucleotides: 9. The CDR3: CASSSGLAGGREETQYF. As DNA, the CDR3 is TGTGCCAGCAGCTCTGGACTAGCGGGGGGCCGCGAGGAGACCCAGTACTTC.

The V and J genes are TRBV2 and TRBJ1-6; TRBD1 matches 12 bases. CDR3 length: 18 amino acids. CDR1 is SNHLY, CDR2 FYNNEI, per germline. V was pared by 6 bases and J by 1 base, with 7 bases of the junction left unmatched. The CDR3 reads CASRTGTGGASYNSPLHF. As DNA, the CDR3 is TGTGCCAGCAGAACCGGGACAGGGGGCGCGTCCTATAATTCACCCCTCCACTTT.

This clone was picked up one time. This chain uses TRBV5-4 with TRBJ2-5; tentative D call: TRBD2 (6 bases). This CDR3 is built from 15 residues. Looked up from germline, CDR1 is SGHNT and CDR2 is YYREEE (reference sequence). V was cut by 0 bases and J by 5 bases, with 14 bases left in between. The CDR3 region is CASSLAAGRVETQYF. The CDR3 nucleotides read TGTGCCAGCAGCTTGGCGGCGGGACGGGTGGAGACCCAGTACTTC.

The chain has TRBV18 and TRBJ2-7; TRBD1 matches at 8 bases. The CDR3 is made up of 13 amino acids. Germline loops: CDR1 KGHSH, CDR2 LQKENI. The V segment lost 0 bases and the J segment 9 bases; nucleotides outside the gene matches: 4. In DNA, the CDR3 is TGTGCCAGCTCACCACCTGACAGGGGTGGGCAGTACTTC. It is translated as CASSPPDRGGQYF.

The chain is built from TRBV4-2 and TRBJ1-3; weak D call: TRBD1 (6 bases). Germline assignment: CDR1 LGHNA and CDR2 YNFKEQ. V shed 2 bases and J shed 4 bases, with 12 bases lying between them. This CDR3 comprises 15 residues. The CDR3 bases are TGTGCCAGCAGCCAACCTACAGGGTACGGAAACACCATATATTTT. Protein: CASSQPTGYGNTIYF.

V usage is TRBV11-2 and J usage is TRBJ1-2, with 7 bases that match TRBD1. Germline assignment: CDR1 SGHAT and CDR2 FQNNGV. This CDR3 is built from 16 residues. J was trimmed by 5 bases and V by 0 bases; bases with no gene match: 9. The CDR3 loop is CASSLDPRGQPYGYTF. The CDR3 coding sequence is TGTGCCAGCAGCTTAGATCCCCGGGGACAGCCGTATGGCTACACCTTC.

The chain recombines TRBV7-9 with TRBJ2-5, with TRBD2 matching 7 bases. This CDR3 spans 16 amino acids. V lost 4 bases and J lost 0; bases outside the gene matches: 8. In germline, CDR1 is SEHNR, CDR2 FQNEAQ (reference sequence). In DNA form, the CDR3 reads TGTGCCAGCAGCTCCCCACGGGGGGATTACCAAGAGACCCAGTACTTC. Amino acid sequence: CASSSPRGDYQETQYF. The whole variable domain, remainder taken from reference TRBV7-9 and TRBJ2-5, is DTGVSQNPRHKITKRGQNVTFRCDPISEHNRLYWYRQTLGQGPEFLTYFQNEAQLEKSRLLSDRFSAERPKGSFSTLEIQRTEQGDSAMYLCASSSPRGDYQETQYFGPGTRLLVL.

The J gene is TRBJ2-5, the V gene TRBV2, with 14 bases lining up with TRBD2. Germline CDR1 SNHLY, CDR2 FYNNEI. The trim removed 6 bases at V and 5 bases at J, leaving 5 bases unmatched. The CDR3 covers 15 residues. For the CDR3, the DNA is TGTGCCAGCAGGGGGACTAGCGGGAGAGGTGAGACCCAGTACTTC. This sequence encodes CASRGTSGRGETQYF.

V gene TRBV19 combines with J gene TRBJ1-6; D is undetermined. The CDR3 is 13 residues long. The V gene's germline CDR1 is LNHDA and CDR2 SQIVND (reference sequence). V was cut by 10 bases and J by 6 bases, with 13 bases left in between. This chain's CDR3 is CATSGSFNSPLHF. The CDR3 nucleotides are TGTGCCACCTCGGGGAGCTTTAATTCACCCCTCCACTTT.

The V gene is TRBV29-1, the J gene TRBJ2-7, with TRBD2 matching 10 bases. This CDR3 is 15 amino acids long. Germline V lookup: CDR1 SQVTM, CDR2 ANQGSEA. The V gene end was trimmed by 6 bases and the J gene end by 5 bases; junction bases not matched to a gene: 13. DNA for the CDR3: TGCAGCGTATCAGTTCGAGCGGGAGGGCCCGACGAGCAGTACTTC. This encodes CSVSVRAGGPDEQYF.

The rearrangement joins TRBV2 to TRBJ2-1, with D unclear. The ends were cut back, 7 bases at V and 2 bases at J, with 15 bases in the middle. The CDR3 length is 15 residues. Germline CDR1 and CDR2: SNHLY and FYNNEI. The CDR3 DNA reads as TGTGCCAGCAAGCCCTGGTTCACCGCCTACAATGAGCAGTTCTTC. This codes for CASKPWFTAYNEQFF. Supplemented by reference TRBV2 and TRBJ2-1, the full variable domain reads EPEVTQTPSHQVTQMGQEVILRCVPISNHLYFYWYRQILGQKVEFLVSFYNNEISEKSEIFDDQFSVERPDGSNFTLKIRSTKLEDSAMYFCASKPWFTAYNEQFFGPGTRLTVL.

In this sample, this clone turned up once. This sequence joins TRBV2 and TRBJ2-7; TRBD2 matches at 13 bases. Germline lookup yields CDR1 SNHLY and CDR2 FYNNEI. V lost 11 bases, J lost 4 bases, and 11 bases stayed unmatched. The CDR3 runs 15 residues. Here the CDR3 reads CALRTSGRARYEQYF. The CDR3 DNA sequence: TGTGCCCTGAGAACTAGCGGGAGGGCCAGGTACGAGCAGTACTTC.